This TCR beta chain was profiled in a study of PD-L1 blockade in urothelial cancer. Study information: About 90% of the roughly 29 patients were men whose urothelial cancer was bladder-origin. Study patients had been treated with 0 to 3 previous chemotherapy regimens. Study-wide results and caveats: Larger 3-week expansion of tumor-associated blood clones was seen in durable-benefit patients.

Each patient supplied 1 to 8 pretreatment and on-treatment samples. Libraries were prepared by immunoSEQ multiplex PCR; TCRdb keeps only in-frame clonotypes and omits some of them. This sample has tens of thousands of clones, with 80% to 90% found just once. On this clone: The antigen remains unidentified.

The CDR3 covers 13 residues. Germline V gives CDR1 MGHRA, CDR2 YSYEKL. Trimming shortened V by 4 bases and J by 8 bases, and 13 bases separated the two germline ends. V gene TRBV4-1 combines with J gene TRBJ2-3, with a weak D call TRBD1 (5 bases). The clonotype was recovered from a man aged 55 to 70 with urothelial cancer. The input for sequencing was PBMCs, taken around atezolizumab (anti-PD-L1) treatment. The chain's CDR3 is CASSPPDQGTQYF. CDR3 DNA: TGCGCCAGCAGCCCCCCCGACCAGGGTACGCAGTATTTT.